This is a list of T cell receptor beta chains from one sample in a study of CD8+CD57+ T cells in acquired aplastic anemia. In TCRdb, the reads were re-called with MiXCR into one record per CDR3 protein. The table lists approximately 470,000 distinct CDR3 sequences, under 40% of them singletons. The material sequenced was sorted CD4+, CD8+, or CD8+CD57+ T cells (not recorded which) from PBMCs. The receptor source for this set is a human donor with aplastic anemia. Both conserved end residues are part of each CDR3. D genes are given only for firm matches. Only part of the rows carry a size: once, few, many, or a class if the clone is expanded.

NA	TRBJ2-7	NA	TRBV7-9	TGTGCCAGCAGCCGCTTTGGGGGATCGGGCTACGGGCAGTACTTC	CASSRFGGSGYGQYF
NA	TRBJ2-7	TRBD1	TRBV29-1	TGCAGCGTCACAGGGGCCGAGCAGTACTTC	CSVTGAEQYF
few	TRBJ1-3	TRBD1	TRBV4-3	TGCGCCAGCAGCCATTATCCCGGGACAGTAACCTCTGGAAACACCATATATTTT	CASSHYPGTVTSGNTIYF
many	TRBJ1-6	TRBD1	TRBV19	TGTGCCAGTAGTATGAAGACAGGGAACTCACCCCTCCACTTT	CASSMKTGNSPLHF
NA	TRBJ2-1	NA	TRBV12-3/TRBV12-4	TGTGCCAGCAGTTTAGAAGTAGGTAACAATGAGCAGTTCTTC	CASSLEVGNNEQFF
NA	TRBJ1-6	NA	TRBV20-1	TGCAGTGCTAGAGTCCCGGTCTTAAATTCACCCCTCCACTTT	CSARVPVLNSPLHF
NA	TRBJ2-3	TRBD2	TRBV5-1	TGCGCCAGCAGCGAGCCCCGGGACTATAGCACAGATACGCAGTATTTT	CASSEPRDYSTDTQYF
many	TRBJ1-1	NA	TRBV19	TGTGCCAGTAGTATAGGGGGAATCCCCCACACTGAAGCTTTCTTT	CASSIGGIPHTEAFF
NA	TRBJ1-5	NA	TRBV30	TGTGCCTGGAGTGAGGGGGTCAATCAGCCCCAGCATTTT	CAWSEGVNQPQHF
few	TRBJ1-5	NA	TRBV20-1	TGCAGTGCTAGGGAAAGCATTGGTCAGCCCCAGCATTTT	CSARESIGQPQHF
many	TRBJ2-3	NA	TRBV24-1	TGTGCCACCAGTGACCGGGACCTAGATACGCAGTATTTT	CATSDRDLDTQYF
many	TRBJ1-6	NA	TRBV6-4	TGTGCCAGCGCCCCAGGAGCCGCGGCACCCCTCCACTTT	CASAPGAAAPLHF
few	TRBJ2-2	NA	TRBV4-1	TGCGCCAGCAGCCTTTTCGATGCGAACACCGGGGAGCTGTTTTTT	CASSLFDANTGELFF
few	TRBJ2-7	NA	TRBV6-1	TGTGCCAGCGGGTTGGACAAGTTTTACGAGCAGTACTTC	CASGLDKFYEQYF
NA	TRBJ1-1	TRBD1	TRBV6-2/TRBV6-3	TGTGCCAGCGTACAGGGGGATCGCACTGAAGCTTTCTTT	CASVQGDRTEAFF
many	TRBJ2-3	NA	TRBV24-1	TGTGCCACCAGTGATCTTTCCCTGAGAGACAGCACAGATACGCAGTATTTT	CATSDLSLRDSTDTQYF
many	TRBJ1-2	NA	TRBV19	TGTGCCAGTAACCTTCGACCAGTTGATGGCTACACCTTC	CASNLRPVDGYTF